This T cell receptor (beta chain) is drawn from a study of T-cell memory formation after mild COVID-19. Each CDR3 protein is one row after TCRdb ran MiXCR on the 5' RACE reads. This sample has around 340,000 distinct CDR3 sequences, with around a sixth found just once. The CDR3 is 15 amino acids. V lost 0 bases to trimming and J lost 4 bases; unmatched junction nucleotides: 2. Germline CDR1 reads ENHRY; CDR2 reads SYGVKD. The origin of this receptor is a man aged 18-30 years who had mild COVID-19 (a few samples of this study predate the infection). Cell type and time point are not known. The genes are TRBV10-3 and TRBJ2-1; 8 bases align to TRBD2. Input material: PBMCs or a T cell subset sorted from them (not recorded which). In DNA form, the CDR3 reads TGTGCCATCAGTGAGTCGACGGGGGGGTACAATGAGCAGTTCTTC. Translating gives CAISESTGGYNEQFF.